Shown below are 23 T cell receptor beta chains from a single sample sequenced in a study of blood T cell repertoires in COVID-19. Clones were read by immunoSEQ multiplex PCR, and TCRdb kept only the in-frame ones, dropping some. The sample records some 270,000 clones, around 81% being singletons. The sequencing sample was made of peripheral blood. The source of these receptors is a person in their 70s with COVID-19, enrolled during active disease.

The J gene is TRBJ1-3, the V gene TRBV28; D perhaps matches TRBD1 (6 bases). The CDR3 extends over 14 amino acids. Trimming removed 5 bases at V and 4 bases at J, with 12 bases between. Germline V gives CDR1 MDHEN, CDR2 SYDVKM. The CDR3 DNA reads TGTGCCAGCAGTGAGGGGGGGTCCGGAAACACCATATATTTT. This encodes CASSEGGSGNTIYF.

The chain joins TRBV19 to TRBJ2-1, with 11 bases matching TRBD2. J was trimmed by 9 bases and V by 6 bases; bases with no gene match: 10. This CDR3 has 15 amino acids. Germline V gene lookup returns CDR1 LNHDA and CDR2 SQIVND (reference sequence). CDR3 residues: CASSLVAGGPSEQFF. The DNA of the CDR3 is TGTGCCAGTAGCTTAGTAGCGGGAGGGCCCAGTGAGCAGTTCTTC.

The table lists this clone with a count of one. V gene TRBV7-2 combines with J gene TRBJ2-5; D not resolved. In germline, CDR1 is SGHTA, CDR2 FQGNSA. The CDR3 consists of 14 residues. V was pared by 1 base and J by 2 bases, with 8 bases between. Written as DNA, the CDR3 is TGTGCCAGCAGCTTAGGCCAGAAGCAAGAGACCCAGTACTTC. Translated: CASSLGQKQETQYF.

The chain has TRBV5-1 and TRBJ2-7; D gene ambiguous. The CDR3 is 14 residues long. CDR1 and CDR2 (germline): SGHRS, YFSETQ. Trimming removed 0 bases at V and 2 bases at J, with 9 bases between. The CDR3 DNA is TGCGCCAGCAGCTTGGGCACAGTAACCTACGAGCAGTACTTC. This sequence encodes CASSLGTVTYEQYF.

The V call is TRBV24-1, the J call TRBJ2-5, with D perhaps TRBD1 (6 bases). Germline V gene lookup returns CDR1 KGHDR and CDR2 SFDVKD. The CDR3 spans 15 residues. V gave up 1 base and J gave up 4 bases, with 12 bases separating them. The CDR3 spells CATSDFTGSGETQYF. For the CDR3, the DNA is TGTGCCACCAGTGATTTTACAGGGTCGGGAGAGACCCAGTACTTC.

V is TRBV5-4 and J is TRBJ2-6; D unclear. The germline V gene encodes CDR1 SGHNT and CDR2 YYREEE (reference sequence). This CDR3 spans 15 amino acids. Trimming took 4 bases from V and 0 from J, leaving 8 bases between them. DNA of the CDR3: TGTGCCAGCAGCCCGGTTGGCTCTGGGGCCAACGTCCTGACTTTC. This codes for CASSPVGSGANVLTF.

The chain employs TRBV7-2 and TRBJ1-2; D is unclear. The CDR3 runs 17 residues. V lost 0 bases to trimming and J lost 0 bases, with 14 bases between them. Germline CDR1 reads SGHTA; CDR2 reads FQGNSA. The CDR3 is CASSLAGMGGTNYGYTF. CDR3 DNA sequence: TGTGCCAGCAGCTTAGCGGGAATGGGCGGGACTAACTATGGCTACACCTTC. Full variable domain (outside the CDR3, taken from reference TRBV7-2 and TRBJ1-2): GAGVSQSPSNKVTEKGKDVELRCDPISGHTALYWYRQSLGQGLEFLIYFQGNSAPDKSGLPSDRFSAERTGGSVSTLTIQRTQQEDSAVYLCASSLAGMGGTNYGYTFGSGTRLTVV.

In this sample, this clone turned up once. The rearrangement links TRBV19 to TRBJ2-1, with 9 bases fitting TRBD2. Germline CDR1 LNHDA, CDR2 SQIVND (reference sequence). The CDR3 sequence is 15 residues long. The V segment lost 6 bases and the J segment 2 bases; nucleotides outside the gene matches: 5. The CDR3 sequence: CASSPLAGAYNEQFF. In nucleotides, the CDR3 is TGTGCCAGTAGCCCATTAGCGGGGGCCTACAATGAGCAGTTCTTC.

The V call is TRBV7-2, the J call TRBJ1-3; D is possibly TRBD1 (6 bases). Germline CDR1 SGHTA, CDR2 FQGNSA. V lost 2 bases to trimming and J lost 4 bases, with 9 bases between them. This CDR3 is built from 14 residues. CDR3 amino acids: CASSLQGYGNTIYF. Written as DNA, the CDR3 is TGTGCCAGCAGCTTACAGGGGTACGGAAACACCATATATTTT.

This chain connects TRBV11-2 to TRBJ1-4, with TRBD1 identical over 8 bases. The CDR3 is 17 residues long. Unmatched junction bases numbered 12, after V lost 4 bases and J lost 5 bases. Germline CDR1 reads SGHAT; CDR2 reads FQNNGV. CDR3 sequence: CASSSQRRGPWNEKLFF. CDR3 coding DNA: TGTGCCAGCAGCTCGCAGCGCAGGGGGCCCTGGAATGAAAAACTGTTTTTT.

V gene TRBV3-1 (or the pseudogene TRBV3-2) combines with J gene TRBJ1-4; D ambiguous. There are 15 residues in the CDR3. Germline CDR1 is LGHDT and CDR2 is YNNKEL (reference sequence). V lost 1 base to trimming and J lost 10 bases, with 16 bases between them. The CDR3 nucleotides read TGTGCCAGCAGCCAAGGGTACCAGAGCGGGGTAAAACTGTTTTTT. Translated, it gives CASSQGYQSGVKLFF.

The CDR3 coding sequence is TGCAGCGTTGAAGCAGGGCCCGGTCAGCCCCAGCATTTT. Amino acid sequence: CSVEAGPGQPQHF. The chain joins TRBV29-1 to TRBJ1-5, with D maybe TRBD1 (5 bases). The CDR3 totals 13 residues. The germline V and J ends were trimmed by 1 base and 6 bases, with 10 bases remaining between them. Per germline, CDR1 SQVTM and CDR2 ANQGSEA.

The chain employs TRBV6-1 and TRBJ1-5; no firm D call. Deletions cut 1 base from V and 7 bases from J, with 11 bases between. CDR1 MNHNS and CDR2 SASEGT come from the germline V gene. This CDR3 has 14 residues. In DNA form, the CDR3 reads TGTGCCAGCAGTGAAGGTTTCACGGGGCAGCCCCAGCATTTT. It encodes CASSEGFTGQPQHF.

The rearrangement links TRBV9 to TRBJ1-2; 7 bases are a match to TRBD1. The CDR3 has 15 residues. Germline CDR1 and CDR2: SGDLS and YYNGEE. With V trimmed by 3 bases and J by 5 bases, 10 bases remained unmatched. The CDR3 coding sequence is TGTGCCAGCAGCGACGACAGGGAAAACGCTTATGGCTACACCTTC. Translating gives CASSDDRENAYGYTF.

CDR3 amino acids: CASSAEGADTEAFF. CDR3 DNA: TGCGCCAGCAGCGCTGAAGGGGCCGACACTGAAGCTTTCTTT. The chain employs TRBV5-1 and TRBJ1-1; tentative D call: TRBD1 (5 bases). The CDR3 length is 14 residues. Looked up from germline, CDR1 is SGHRS and CDR2 is YFSETQ. Trimming removed 4 bases at V and 3 bases at J, with 13 bases between.

J is TRBJ2-3 and V is TRBV5-1, with 13 bases that match TRBD2. Germline CDR1 is SGHRS and CDR2 is YFSETQ. The CDR3 totals 18 residues. V gave up 4 bases and J gave up 2 bases; unmatched junction bases: 10. The CDR3 DNA sequence: TGCGCCAGCAGCCGACAGACCGGGACTAGCGGGGCCACAGATACGCAGTATTTT. As protein: CASSRQTGTSGATDTQYF.

The chain links TRBV27 to TRBJ2-7; unclear D gene. V shed 4 bases and J shed 4 bases, with 11 bases lying between them. Germline CDR1 MNHEY, CDR2 SMNVEV (reference sequence). The length of the CDR3 is 13 residues. CDR3 residues: CASSSLPRYEQYF. The CDR3 DNA is TGTGCCAGCAGTTCCCTTCCGAGATACGAGCAGTACTTC.

This clone was detected a few times. The chain combines TRBV5-1 with TRBJ1-1; 10 bases match TRBD1. Germline V gene lookup returns CDR1 SGHRS and CDR2 YFSETQ. J lost 7 bases, V lost 7 bases, and 7 bases had no gene match. The CDR3 sequence is 13 residues long. The CDR3 nucleotides read TGCGCCAGCGGGTTGACAGGGGGCGATGAAGCTTTCTTT. Its protein product is CASGLTGGDEAFF.

The chain joins TRBV28 to TRBJ1-2; D gene ambiguous. Per germline, CDR1 MDHEN and CDR2 SYDVKM. V lost 3 bases and J 6 bases, leaving 14 bases between the germline ends. This CDR3 has 14 residues. The CDR3 coding sequence is TGTGCCAGCAGTTTTAACGCCGGAGTCGATGGCTACACCTTC. Translated: CASSFNAGVDGYTF.

This clone was counted only a few times. The CDR3 coding sequence is TGTGCCTGGAGGCTAGCGGGAGAAACAGATACGCAGTATTTT. Its protein product is CAWRLAGETDTQYF. This chain uses TRBV30 with TRBJ2-3; 10 nucleotides align to TRBD2. The CDR3 runs to 14 residues. CDR1 and CDR2 (germline): GTSNPN, SVGIG (reference sequence). Trimming cost V 3 bases and J 3 bases; bases outside gene matches: 3.

V is TRBV28 and J is TRBJ2-6; D is ambiguous. The germline V and J ends were trimmed by 3 bases and 2 bases, with 8 bases remaining between them. CDR3 length: 15 amino acids. Germline V gene sequence: CDR1 MDHEN, CDR2 SYDVKM. The CDR3 region is CASSFQSAGANVLTF. CDR3 DNA: TGTGCCAGCAGTTTCCAGTCAGCTGGGGCCAACGTCCTGACTTTC.

This clone has only one observation. V and J are TRBV16 and TRBJ2-3; D gene ambiguous. The CDR3 has 16 residues. V was cut by 0 bases and J by 1 base, with 11 bases left in between. CDR1 is KGHSY, CDR2 FQNENV, per germline. The CDR3 spells CASSQSSPGRTDTQYF. For the CDR3, the DNA is TGTGCCAGCAGCCAATCTTCTCCAGGCCGCACAGATACGCAGTATTTT. The full variable domain, in which reference TRBV16 and TRBJ2-3 provide the parts outside the CDR3, is GEEVAQTPKHLVRGEGQKAKLYCAPIKGHSYVFWYQQVLKNEFKFLISFQNENVFDETGMPKERFSAKCLPNSPCSLEIQATKLEDSAVYFCASSQSSPGRTDTQYFGPGTRLTVL.

The V call is TRBV18, the J call TRBJ2-7; the match to TRBD1 covers 7 bases. Germline values: CDR1 KGHSH, CDR2 LQKENI. The CDR3 contains 14 residues. V lost 2 bases to trimming and J lost 2 bases; unmatched junction nucleotides: 3. CDR3 sequence: CASSPWGQTYEQYF. DNA of the CDR3: TGTGCCAGCTCACCATGGGGACAGACCTACGAGCAGTACTTC. Full variable domain (missing parts from reference TRBV18 and TRBJ2-7): NAGVMQNPRHLVRRRGQEARLRCSPMKGHSHVYWYRQLPEEGLKFMVYLQKENIIDESGMPKERFSAEFPKEGPSILRIQQVVRGDSAAYFCASSPWGQTYEQYFGPGTRLTVT.